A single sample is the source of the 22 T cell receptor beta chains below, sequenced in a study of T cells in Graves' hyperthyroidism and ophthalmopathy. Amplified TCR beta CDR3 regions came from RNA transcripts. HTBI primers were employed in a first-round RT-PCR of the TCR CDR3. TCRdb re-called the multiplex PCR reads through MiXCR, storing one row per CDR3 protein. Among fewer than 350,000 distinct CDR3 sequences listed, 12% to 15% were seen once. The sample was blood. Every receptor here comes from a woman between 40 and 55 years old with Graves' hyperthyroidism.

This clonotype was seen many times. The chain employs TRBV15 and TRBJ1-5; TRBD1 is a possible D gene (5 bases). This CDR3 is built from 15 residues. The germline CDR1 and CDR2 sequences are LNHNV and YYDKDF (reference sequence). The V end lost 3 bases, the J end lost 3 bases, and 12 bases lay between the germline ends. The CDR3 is CATSSAQGLNQPQHF. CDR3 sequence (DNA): TGTGCCACCAGCAGTGCGCAGGGTCTCAATCAGCCCCAGCATTTT.

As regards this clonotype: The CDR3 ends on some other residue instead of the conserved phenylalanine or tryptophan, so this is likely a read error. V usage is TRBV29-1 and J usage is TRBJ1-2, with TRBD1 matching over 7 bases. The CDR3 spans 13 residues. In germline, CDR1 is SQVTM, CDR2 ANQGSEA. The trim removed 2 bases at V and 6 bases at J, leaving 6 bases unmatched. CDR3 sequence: CSVEMTGFNGYTS. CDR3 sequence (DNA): TGCAGCGTTGAAATGACAGGGTTTAATGGCTACACCTCC.

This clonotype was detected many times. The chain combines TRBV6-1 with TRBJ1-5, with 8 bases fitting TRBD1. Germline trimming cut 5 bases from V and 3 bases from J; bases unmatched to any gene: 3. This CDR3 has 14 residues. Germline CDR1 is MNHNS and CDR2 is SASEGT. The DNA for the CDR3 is TGTGCCAGCAGTAAGGACAGGGACAATCAGCCCCAGCATTTT. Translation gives CASSKDRDNQPQHF.

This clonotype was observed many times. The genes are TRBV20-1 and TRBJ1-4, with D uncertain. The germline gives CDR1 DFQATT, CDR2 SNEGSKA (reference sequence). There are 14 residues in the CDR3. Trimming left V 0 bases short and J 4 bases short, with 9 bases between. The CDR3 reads CSARERGINEKLFF. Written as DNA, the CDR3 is TGCAGTGCTAGAGAAAGAGGGATTAATGAAAAACTGTTTTTT.

The CDR3 spells CASSVSGLLRNNSPLHF. The CDR3 DNA sequence: TGTGCCAGCAGCGTTTCAGGTCTACTAAGGAATAATTCACCCCTCCACTTT. This chain links TRBV9 with TRBJ1-6; unclear D gene. V lost 2 bases to trimming and J lost 5 bases, with 17 bases between them. This CDR3 is built from 17 residues. The germline V gene has CDR1 SGDLS and CDR2 YYNGEE.

The DNA of the CDR3 is TGTGCCAGCAGCCCCCGGACTAGCGGGAGTCTCCTGTTTGTCGAGCAGTACTTC. It codes for CASSPRTSGSLLFVEQYF. V gene TRBV7-9 combines with J gene TRBJ2-7, with 13 bases matching TRBD2. There are 18 residues in the CDR3. CDR1 SEHNR and CDR2 FQNEAQ come from the germline V gene (reference sequence). The ends lost 5 bases at V and 6 bases at J; junction bases unmatched: 16.

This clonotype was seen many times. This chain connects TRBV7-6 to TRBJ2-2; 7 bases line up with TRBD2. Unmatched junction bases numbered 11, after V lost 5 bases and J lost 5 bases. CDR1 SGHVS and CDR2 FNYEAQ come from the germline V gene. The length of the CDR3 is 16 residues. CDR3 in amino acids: CASSLVAGDRTGELFF. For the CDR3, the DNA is TGTGCCAGCAGCCTAGTGGCGGGAGATCGGACCGGGGAGCTGTTTTTT.

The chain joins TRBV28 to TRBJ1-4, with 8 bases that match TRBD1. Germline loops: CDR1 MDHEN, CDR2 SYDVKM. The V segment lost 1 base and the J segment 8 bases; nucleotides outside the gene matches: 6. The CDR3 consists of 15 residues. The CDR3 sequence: CASSLSSRGREKLFF. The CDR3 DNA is TGTGCCAGCAGTTTATCGTCCAGGGGGCGAGAAAAACTGTTTTTT.

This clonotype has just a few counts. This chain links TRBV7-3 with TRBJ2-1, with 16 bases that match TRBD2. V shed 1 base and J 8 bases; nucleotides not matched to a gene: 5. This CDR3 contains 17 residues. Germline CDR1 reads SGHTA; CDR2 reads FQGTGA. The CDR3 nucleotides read TGTGCCAGCAGCTTAATGGGACTAGCGGGAGGGTCACATGAGCAGTTCTTC. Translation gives CASSLMGLAGGSHEQFF.

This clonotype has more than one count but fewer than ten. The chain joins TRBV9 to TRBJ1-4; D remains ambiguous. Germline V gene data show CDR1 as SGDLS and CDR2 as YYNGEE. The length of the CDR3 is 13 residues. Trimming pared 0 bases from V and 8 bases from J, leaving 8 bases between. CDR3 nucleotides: TGTGCCAGCAGCGTAGGATCCGGCGAAAAACTGTTTTTT. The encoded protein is CASSVGSGEKLFF.

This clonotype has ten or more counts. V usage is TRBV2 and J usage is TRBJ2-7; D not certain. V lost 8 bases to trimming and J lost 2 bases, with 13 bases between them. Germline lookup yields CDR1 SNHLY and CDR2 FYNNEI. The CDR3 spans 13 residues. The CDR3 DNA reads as TGTGCCAGCGAGGCTCAGATGACCTACGAGCAGTACTTC. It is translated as CASEAQMTYEQYF.

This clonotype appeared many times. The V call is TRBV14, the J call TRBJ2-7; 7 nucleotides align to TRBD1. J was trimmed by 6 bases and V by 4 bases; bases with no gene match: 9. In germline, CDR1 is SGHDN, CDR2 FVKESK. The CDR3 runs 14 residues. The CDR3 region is CASSLTGHDFEQYF. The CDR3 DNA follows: TGTGCCAGCAGCCTGACAGGGCACGACTTCGAGCAGTACTTC.

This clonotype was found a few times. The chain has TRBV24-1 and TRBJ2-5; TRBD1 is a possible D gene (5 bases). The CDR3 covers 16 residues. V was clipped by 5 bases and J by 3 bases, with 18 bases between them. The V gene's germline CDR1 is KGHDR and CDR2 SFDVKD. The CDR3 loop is CATSGVQGTGKETQYF. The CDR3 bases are TGTGCCACCAGTGGAGTCCAGGGAACAGGAAAAGAGACCCAGTACTTC.

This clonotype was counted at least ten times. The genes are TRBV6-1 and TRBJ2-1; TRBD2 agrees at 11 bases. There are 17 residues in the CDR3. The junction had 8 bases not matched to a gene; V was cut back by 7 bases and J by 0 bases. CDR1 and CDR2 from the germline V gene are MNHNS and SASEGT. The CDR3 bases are TGTGCCAGCAAGGGGGATAGCGGGAGGGGCTCCTACAATGAGCAGTTCTTC. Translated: CASKGDSGRGSYNEQFF.

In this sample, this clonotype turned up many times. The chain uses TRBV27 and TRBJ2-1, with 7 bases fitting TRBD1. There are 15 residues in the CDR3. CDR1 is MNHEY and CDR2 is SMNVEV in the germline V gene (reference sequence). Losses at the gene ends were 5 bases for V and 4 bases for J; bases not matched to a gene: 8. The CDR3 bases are TGTGCCAGCAGTCCCCAACAGGGGCCTTACAATGAGCAGTTCTTC. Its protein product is CASSPQQGPYNEQFF.

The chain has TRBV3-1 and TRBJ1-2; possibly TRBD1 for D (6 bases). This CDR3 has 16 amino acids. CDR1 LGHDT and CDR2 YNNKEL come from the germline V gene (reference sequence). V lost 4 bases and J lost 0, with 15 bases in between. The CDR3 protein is CASSPGGGQPNYGYTF. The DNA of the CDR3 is TGTGCCAGCAGCCCCGGGGGGGGCCAGCCTAACTATGGCTACACCTTC.

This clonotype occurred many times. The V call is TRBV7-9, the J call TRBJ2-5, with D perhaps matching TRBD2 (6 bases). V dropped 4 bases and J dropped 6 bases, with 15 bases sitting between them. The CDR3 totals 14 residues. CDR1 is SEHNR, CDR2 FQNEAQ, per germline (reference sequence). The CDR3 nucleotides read TGTGCCAGCAGCTCCCGGAGGGCCGAGAAGACCCAGTACTTC. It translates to CASSSRRAEKTQYF.

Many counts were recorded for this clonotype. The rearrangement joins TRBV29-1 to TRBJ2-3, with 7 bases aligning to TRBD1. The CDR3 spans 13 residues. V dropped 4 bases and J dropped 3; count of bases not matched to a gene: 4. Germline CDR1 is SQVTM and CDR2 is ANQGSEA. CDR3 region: CSVATGITDTQYF. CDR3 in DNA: TGCAGCGTTGCGACAGGGATAACAGATACGCAGTATTTT.

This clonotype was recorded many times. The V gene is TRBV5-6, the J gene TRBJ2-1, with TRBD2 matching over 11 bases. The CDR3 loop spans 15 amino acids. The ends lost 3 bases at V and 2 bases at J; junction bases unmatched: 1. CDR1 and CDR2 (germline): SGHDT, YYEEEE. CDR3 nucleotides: TGTGCCAGCAGCTCGGGACTAGCGGCCTACAATGAGCAGTTCTTC. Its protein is CASSSGLAAYNEQFF.

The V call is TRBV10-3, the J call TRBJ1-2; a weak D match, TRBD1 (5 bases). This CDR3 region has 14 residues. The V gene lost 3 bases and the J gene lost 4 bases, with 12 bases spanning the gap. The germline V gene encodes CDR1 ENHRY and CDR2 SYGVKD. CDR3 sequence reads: CAISDKGLTYGYTF. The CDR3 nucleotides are TGTGCCATCAGTGACAAGGGACTGACCTATGGCTACACCTTC.

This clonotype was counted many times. The chain's CDR3 is CAIKAAGEVMTEAFF. CDR3 DNA: TGTGCCATCAAGGCGGCAGGGGAGGTAATGACTGAAGCTTTCTTT. The V gene is TRBV10-3, the J gene TRBJ1-1, with D possibly matching TRBD1 (6 bases). V lost 7 bases to trimming and J lost 5 bases, with 20 bases between them. Germline CDR1 reads ENHRY; CDR2 reads SYGVKD. The CDR3 loop spans 15 amino acids.

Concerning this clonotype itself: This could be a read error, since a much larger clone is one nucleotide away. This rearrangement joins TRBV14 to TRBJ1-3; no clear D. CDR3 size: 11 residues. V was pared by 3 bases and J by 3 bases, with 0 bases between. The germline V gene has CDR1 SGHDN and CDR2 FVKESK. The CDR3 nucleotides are TGTGCCAGCAGCCATGGAAACACCATATATTTT. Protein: CASSHGNTIYF.